This T cell receptor beta chain was documented in a study of cytomegalovirus exposure and HLA in healthy donors. Broader study findings: In a later analysis, compared with equally common non-associated chains, HLA-associated beta chains were more expanded. HLA allele associations emerged for 16,951 TCR beta sequences in a later analysis, at 0.05 false discovery rate.

13 Jbeta primers and 60 Vbeta primers were used for the PCR. The assay was immunoSEQ multiplex PCR, and TCRdb's table has in-frame clones only and misses some. The sample includes approximately 170,000 clones, about three quarters of them seen just once. The CDR3 sequence is 14 residues long. Per the germline V gene, CDR1 is SGDLS and CDR2 is YYNGEE. V lost 4 bases and J lost 8, with 16 bases in between. The donors (healthy individuals) were bone marrow donors. With regard to this clone: Its specificity is not known.

The rearrangement uses TRBV9 and TRBJ2-1, with D possibly matching TRBD2 (6 bases). The TCR originated in a female donor in good health and CMV-seronegative. Sequencing was performed on PBMCs. The DNA of the CDR3 is TGTGCCAGCAGCCCACCGGGAGCTGGGGATGAGCAGTTCTTC. Translating gives CASSPPGAGDEQFF.